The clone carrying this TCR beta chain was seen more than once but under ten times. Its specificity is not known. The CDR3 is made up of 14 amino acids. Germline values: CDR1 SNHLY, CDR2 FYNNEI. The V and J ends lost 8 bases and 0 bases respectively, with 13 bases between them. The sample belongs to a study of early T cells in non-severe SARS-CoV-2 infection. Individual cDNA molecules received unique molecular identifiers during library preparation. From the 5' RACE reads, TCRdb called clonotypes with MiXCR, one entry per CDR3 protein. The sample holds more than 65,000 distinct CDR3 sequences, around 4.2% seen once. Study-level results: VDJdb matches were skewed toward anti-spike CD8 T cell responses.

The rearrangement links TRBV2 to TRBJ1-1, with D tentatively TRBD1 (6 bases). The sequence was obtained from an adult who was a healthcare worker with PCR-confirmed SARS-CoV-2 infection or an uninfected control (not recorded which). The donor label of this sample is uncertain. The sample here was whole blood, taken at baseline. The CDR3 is CASGGQLMNTEAFF. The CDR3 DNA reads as TGTGCCAGCGGGGGACAACTTATGAACACTGAAGCTTTCTTT.